This T cell receptor beta chain comes out of a study of shared clonotypes between healthy human individuals. Terminally differentiated effector memory CD45RA+ cells were left out of the naive CD8 fraction, which was CD45RO-negative and positively selected for CCR7. With V trimmed by 3 bases and J by 5 bases, 5 bases remained unmatched. Germline CDR1 SGDLS, CDR2 YYNGEE. There are 14 residues in the CDR3. TCRdb's copy holds only in-frame clones and misses some; the assay was immunoSEQ multiplex PCR. The sample carries hundreds of thousands of clones, roughly 96% recorded once. A note on this clone: Its antigen is currently unknown.

Study outcomes and limitations: Sampling involved blood alone; tissue repertoires likely differ. Estimated richness values were generally larger in naive subsets than in memory subsets.

The chain employs TRBV9 and TRBJ2-7, with 10 nucleotides matching TRBD2. Sample: naive CD8+ T cells sorted from blood. This TCR was sampled from a young woman in good health. CDR3 protein: CASSAGTSAHEQYF. For the CDR3, the DNA is TGTGCCAGCAGCGCCGGGACTAGCGCCCACGAGCAGTACTTC. The full variable domain, rest sourced from reference TRBV9 and TRBJ2-7, is DSGVTQTPKHLITATGQRVTLRCSPRSGDLSVYWYQQSLDQGLQFLIQYYNGEERAKGNILERFSAQQFPDLHSELNLSSLELGDSALYFCASSAGTSAHEQYFGPGTRLTVT.